The rows below give T cell receptor beta chains drawn from one sample of a study of early T cells in non-severe SARS-CoV-2 infection. TCRdb re-called the 5' RACE reads with MiXCR, one entry per CDR3 protein. The sample shows tens of thousands of distinct CDR3 sequences, approximately 4.5% of them seen only once. The sample comprised whole blood. These receptors were obtained from an adult who was a healthcare worker with PCR-confirmed SARS-CoV-2 infection or an uninfected control (not recorded which). CDR3s include the opening cysteine and the closing phenylalanine or tryptophan. The D gene is left open where the match is weak. Size is omitted from some rows. Given values are once, few, many or a class for expanded clones.

abundance	j_gene	v_gene	d_gene	CDR3aa	CDR3nt
few	TRBJ2-4	TRBV20-1	NA	CSAPSFLGDKNIQYF	TGCAGTGCTCCCAGTTTCCTCGGTGACAAAAACATTCAGTACTTC
NA	TRBJ2-2	TRBV10-3	NA	CAIRLSRGANTGELFF	TGTGCCATCAGGCTATCACGGGGTGCGAACACCGGGGAGCTGTTTTTT
few	TRBJ2-3	TRBV4-1	NA	CASSRDGVTTQYF	TGCGCCAGCAGCCGAGACGGGGTTACGACGCAGTATTTT
NA	TRBJ1-5	TRBV2	NA	CASSDRALDQPQHF	TGTGCCAGCAGTGACCGGGCTTTGGATCAGCCCCAGCATTTT
medium-sized	TRBJ2-7	TRBV5-1	NA	CASSLDSNPLGNEQYF	TGCGCCAGCAGCTTGGATAGTAACCCATTAGGGAACGAGCAGTACTTC
NA	TRBJ2-3	TRBV28	NA	CASSLSHPSTDTQYF	TGTGCCAGCAGTTTATCACATCCCAGCACAGATACGCAGTATTTT
NA	TRBJ1-2	TRBV20-1	NA	CSESDNRDGYTF	TGCAGTGAATCTGATAACAGGGACGGCTACACCTTC
many	TRBJ2-1	TRBV12-3/TRBV12-4	NA	CASTLRYEQFF	TGTGCCAGCACCCTTAGGTATGAGCAGTTCTTC
many	TRBJ2-1	TRBV6-2/TRBV6-3	TRBD2	CASSPPARGVEFF	TGTGCCAGCAGCCCTCCGGCGCGGGGGGTTGAGTTCTTC
many	TRBJ2-4	TRBV4-3	TRBD2	CASSQDIGPRGLAGGEAKNIQYF	TGCGCCAGCAGCCAAGATATTGGGCCCCGGGGACTAGCGGGAGGTGAGGCCAAAAACATTCAGTACTTC
few	TRBJ2-4	TRBV20-1	TRBD2	CSAASGRALAKNIQYF	TGCAGTGCCGCTAGCGGGAGGGCCCTAGCCAAAAACATTCAGTACTTC
many	TRBJ1-1	TRBV5-1	NA	CASSPDGPAEAFF	TGCGCCAGCAGCCCGGACGGCCCAGCTGAAGCTTTCTTT
many	TRBJ1-1	TRBV5-1	NA	CASSLGVRVDWRTEAFF	TGCGCCAGCAGCTTGGGGGTCAGGGTGGATTGGCGCACTGAAGCTTTCTTT
few	TRBJ2-2	TRBV5-1	NA	CASSAGFADTGELFF	TGCGCCAGCAGCGCAGGGTTTGCTGACACCGGGGAGCTGTTTTTT
many	TRBJ2-2	TRBV19	NA	CASSRQENTGELFF	TGTGCCAGTAGCCGACAGGAGAACACCGGGGAGCTGTTTTTT
many	TRBJ2-7	TRBV11-2	NA	CASSLSLSFYEQYF	TGTGCCAGCAGCTTAAGTCTTAGCTTCTACGAGCAGTACTTC
many	TRBJ2-3	TRBV30	TRBD2	CAWSVRLAGTDTQYF	TGTGCCTGGAGTGTAAGGCTAGCGGGAACCGATACGCAGTATTTT
NA	TRBJ1-4	TRBV5-1	TRBD1	CASSDRTGVNEKLFF	TGCGCCAGCAGCGACAGGACAGGGGTTAATGAAAAACTGTTTTTT
many	TRBJ2-7	TRBV19	TRBD2	CASTRAGGERGEQYF	TGTGCCAGTACCCGCGCCGGGGGGGAACGCGGGGAGCAGTACTTC
few	TRBJ2-5	TRBV19	NA	CASSYLQETQYF	TGTGCCAGTAGTTATCTCCAAGAGACCCAGTACTTC
few	TRBJ2-4	TRBV4-3	TRBD1	CASSQNRGAKNIQYF	TGCGCCAGCAGCCAAAACAGGGGAGCCAAAAACATTCAGTACTTC
many	TRBJ1-2	TRBV14	NA	CASSRWDLGYTF	TGTGCCAGCAGCCGTTGGGACTTGGGCTACACCTTC
few	TRBJ2-7	TRBV27	NA	CASSFVGRSYEQYF	TGTGCCAGCAGTTTCGTAGGGCGTAGCTACGAGCAGTACTTC
many	TRBJ2-1	TRBV20-1	TRBD2	CSARDTAGGPRNEQFF	TGCAGTGCTAGAGATACGGCGGGAGGGCCACGTAATGAGCAGTTCTTC
medium-sized	TRBJ1-1	TRBV3-1	NA	CASSAGRGTEAFF	TGTGCCAGCAGCGCAGGACGGGGGACTGAAGCTTTCTTT
many	TRBJ2-2	TRBV7-2	NA	CASSLFWLRSNTGELFF	TGTGCCAGCAGCTTATTCTGGCTCAGATCGAACACCGGGGAGCTGTTTTTT
many	TRBJ2-1	TRBV12-3/TRBV12-4	NA	CASRRVGLLDEQFF	TGTGCCAGCAGGCGCGTGGGGCTCCTCGATGAGCAGTTCTTC